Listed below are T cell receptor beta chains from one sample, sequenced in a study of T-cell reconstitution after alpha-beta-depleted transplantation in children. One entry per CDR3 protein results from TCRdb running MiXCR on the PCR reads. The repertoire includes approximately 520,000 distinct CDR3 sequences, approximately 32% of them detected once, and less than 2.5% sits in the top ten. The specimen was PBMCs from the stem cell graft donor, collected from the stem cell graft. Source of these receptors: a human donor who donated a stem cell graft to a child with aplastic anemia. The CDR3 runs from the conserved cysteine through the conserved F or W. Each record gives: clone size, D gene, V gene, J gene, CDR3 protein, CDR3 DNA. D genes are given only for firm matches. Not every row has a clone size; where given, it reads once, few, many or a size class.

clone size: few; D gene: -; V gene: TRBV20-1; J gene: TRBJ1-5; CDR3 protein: CSARSSLNQPQHF; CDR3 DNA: TGCAGTGCTAGGTCATCCCTGAATCAGCCCCAGCATTTT
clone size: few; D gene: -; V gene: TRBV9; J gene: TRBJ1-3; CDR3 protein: CASSVGSSSGNTIYF; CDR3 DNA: TGTGCCAGCAGCGTAGGGAGCTCCTCTGGAAACACCATATATTTT
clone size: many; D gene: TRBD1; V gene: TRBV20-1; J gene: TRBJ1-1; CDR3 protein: CSASSGTGTLNTEAFF; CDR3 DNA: TGCAGTGCCTCTAGTGGGACAGGGACTCTGAACACTGAAGCTTTCTTT
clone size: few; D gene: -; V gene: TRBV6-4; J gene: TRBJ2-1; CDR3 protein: CASSEETIRNEQFF; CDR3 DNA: TGTGCCAGCAGTGAAGAGACTATACGCAATGAGCAGTTCTTC
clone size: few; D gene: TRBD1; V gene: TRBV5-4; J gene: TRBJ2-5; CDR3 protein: CASSRGTGTYQETQYF; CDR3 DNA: TGTGCCAGCAGCAGGGGGACAGGGACGTACCAAGAGACCCAGTACTTC
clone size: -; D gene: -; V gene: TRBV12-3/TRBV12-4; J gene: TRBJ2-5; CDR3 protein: CASSPSIQETQYF; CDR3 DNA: TGTGCCAGCAGCCCGTCAATCCAAGAGACCCAGTACTTC
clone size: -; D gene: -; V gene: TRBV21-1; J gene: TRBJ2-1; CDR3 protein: CASSTTSEFF; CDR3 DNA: TGTGCCAGCAGCACCACGAGCGAGTTCTTC
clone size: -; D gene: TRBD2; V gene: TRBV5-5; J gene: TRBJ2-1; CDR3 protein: CASSWETSGRAGEQFF; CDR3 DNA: TGTGCCAGCAGCTGGGAGACTAGCGGGAGGGCGGGTGAGCAGTTCTTC
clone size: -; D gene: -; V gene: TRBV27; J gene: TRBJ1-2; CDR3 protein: CASSLLEGYGYTF; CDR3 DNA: TGTGCCAGCAGTTTATTGGAAGGCTATGGCTACACCTTC
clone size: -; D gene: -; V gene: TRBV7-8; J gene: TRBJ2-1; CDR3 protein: CASSFFGGLGEQFF; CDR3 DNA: TGTGCCAGCAGCTTTTTCGGCGGGCTCGGTGAGCAGTTCTTC
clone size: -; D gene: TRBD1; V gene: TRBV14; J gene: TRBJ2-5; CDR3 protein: CASSRDSAQYF; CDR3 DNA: TGTGCCAGCAGCCGGGACAGCGCCCAGTACTTC
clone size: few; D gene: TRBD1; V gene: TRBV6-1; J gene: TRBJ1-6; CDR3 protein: CASSGEQGALNNSPLHF; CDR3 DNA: TGTGCCAGCAGTGGGGAACAGGGGGCGCTGAATAATTCACCCCTCCACTTT
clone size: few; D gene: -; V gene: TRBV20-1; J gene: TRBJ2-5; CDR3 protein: CSADQGNQETQYF; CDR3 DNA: TGCAGTGCTGATCAGGGGAACCAAGAGACCCAGTACTTC
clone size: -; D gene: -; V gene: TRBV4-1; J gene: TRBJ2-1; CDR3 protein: CASSQEGVNEQFF; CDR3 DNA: TGCGCCAGCAGCCAAGAAGGGGTCAATGAGCAGTTCTTC
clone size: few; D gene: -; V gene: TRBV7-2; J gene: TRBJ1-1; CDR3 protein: CASSLAPYGFTEAFF; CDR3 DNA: TGTGCCAGCAGCTTAGCGCCTTATGGCTTCACTGAAGCTTTCTTT
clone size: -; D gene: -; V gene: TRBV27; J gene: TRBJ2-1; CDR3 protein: CATGEVPFYNEQFF; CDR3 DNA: TGTGCCACCGGAGAGGTCCCTTTCTACAATGAGCAGTTCTTC
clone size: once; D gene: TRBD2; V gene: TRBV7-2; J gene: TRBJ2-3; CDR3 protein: CASSSGLAGISTDTQYF; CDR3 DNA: TGTGCCAGCAGCTCCGGACTAGCGGGAATTAGCACAGATACGCAGTATTTT
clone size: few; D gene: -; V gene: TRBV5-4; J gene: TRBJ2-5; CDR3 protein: CASSLTPQTGETQYF; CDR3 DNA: TGTGCCAGCAGCTTGACTCCGCAGACGGGAGAGACCCAGTACTTC
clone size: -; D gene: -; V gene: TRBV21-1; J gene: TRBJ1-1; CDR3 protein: CASAQKTEAGRMNTEAFF; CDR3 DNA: TGTGCCAGCGCCCAAAAGACCGAAGCTGGACGGATGAACACTGAAGCTTTCTTT
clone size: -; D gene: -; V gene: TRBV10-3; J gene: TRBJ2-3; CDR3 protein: CAISQVPTDTQYF; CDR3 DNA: TGTGCCATCAGTCAAGTCCCAACAGATACGCAGTATTTT
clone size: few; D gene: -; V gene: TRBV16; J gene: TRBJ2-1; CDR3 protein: CASSQSVGSGNEQFF; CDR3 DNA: TGTGCCAGCAGCCAATCGGTGGGGTCGGGGAATGAGCAGTTCTTC
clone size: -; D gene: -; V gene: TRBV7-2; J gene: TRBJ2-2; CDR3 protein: CASSFYTGERFF; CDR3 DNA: TGTGCCAGCAGCTTCTACACCGGGGAGCGGTTTTTT
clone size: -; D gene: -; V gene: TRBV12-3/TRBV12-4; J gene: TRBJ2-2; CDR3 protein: CASRHGTENTGELFF; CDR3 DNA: TGTGCCAGCAGGCACGGGACGGAGAACACCGGGGAGCTGTTTTTT
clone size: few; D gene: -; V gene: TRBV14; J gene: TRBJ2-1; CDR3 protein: CASSQGGWEQFF; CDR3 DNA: TGTGCCAGCAGCCAAGGGGGGTGGGAGCAGTTCTTC
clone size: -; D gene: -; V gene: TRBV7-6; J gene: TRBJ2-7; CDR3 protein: CASSLSGRGSEQYF; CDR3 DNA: TGTGCCAGCAGCTTATCGGGCAGGGGTTCTGAGCAGTACTTC
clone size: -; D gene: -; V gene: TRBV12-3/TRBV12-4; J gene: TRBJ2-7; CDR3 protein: CASSHKAPYEQYF; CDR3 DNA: TGTGCCAGCAGCCATAAGGCGCCCTACGAGCAGTACTTC
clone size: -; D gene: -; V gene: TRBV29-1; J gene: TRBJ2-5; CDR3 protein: CSVPEGGEETQYF; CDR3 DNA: TGCAGCGTCCCCGAGGGGGGTGAAGAGACCCAGTACTTC
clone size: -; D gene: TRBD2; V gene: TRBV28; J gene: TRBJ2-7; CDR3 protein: CASSLGGFLADYEQYF; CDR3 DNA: TGTGCCAGCAGCCTCGGGGGGTTTCTAGCGGACTACGAGCAGTACTTC
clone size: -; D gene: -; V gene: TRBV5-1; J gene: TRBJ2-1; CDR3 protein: CASSLMYNEQFF; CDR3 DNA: TGCGCCAGCAGCTTAATGTACAATGAGCAGTTCTTC
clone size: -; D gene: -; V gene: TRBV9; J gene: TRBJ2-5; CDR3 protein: CASSVGGPQETQYF; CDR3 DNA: TGTGCCAGCAGCGTAGGGGGGCCCCAAGAGACCCAGTACTTC
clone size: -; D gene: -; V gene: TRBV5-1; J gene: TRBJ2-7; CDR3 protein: CASSPRGAGNEQYF; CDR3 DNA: TGCGCCAGCAGCCCCCGGGGCGCCGGGAACGAGCAGTACTTC
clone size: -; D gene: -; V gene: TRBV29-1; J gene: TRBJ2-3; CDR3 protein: CSVAGPDTDTQYF; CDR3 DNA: TGCAGCGTTGCGGGACCCGACACAGATACGCAGTATTTT
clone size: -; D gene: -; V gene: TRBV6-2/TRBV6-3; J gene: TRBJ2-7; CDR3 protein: CASSYSRQTYEQYF; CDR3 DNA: TGTGCCAGCAGTTACTCGCGACAAACCTACGAGCAGTACTTC
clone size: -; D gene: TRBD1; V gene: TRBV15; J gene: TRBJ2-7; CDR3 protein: CATSRGVQGELGEQYF; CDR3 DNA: TGTGCCACCAGCAGAGGCGTCCAGGGGGAGTTGGGCGAGCAGTACTTC
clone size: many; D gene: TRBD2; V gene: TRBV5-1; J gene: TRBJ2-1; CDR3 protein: CASSRTSGSYNEQFF; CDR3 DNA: TGTGCCAGCAGCCGGACTAGCGGGAGCTACAATGAGCAGTTCTTC
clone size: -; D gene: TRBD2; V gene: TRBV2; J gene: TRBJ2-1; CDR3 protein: CASSLWTSGSSYNEQFF; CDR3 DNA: TGTGCCAGCAGTTTATGGACTAGCGGGAGTTCCTACAATGAGCAGTTCTTC
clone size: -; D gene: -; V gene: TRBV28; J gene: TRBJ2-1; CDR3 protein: CASSHGGVRAYNEQFF; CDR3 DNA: TGTGCCAGCAGTCACGGGGGAGTCCGGGCCTACAATGAGCAGTTCTTC
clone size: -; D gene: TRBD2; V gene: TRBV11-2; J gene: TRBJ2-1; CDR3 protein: CASSLTRPGLAGGTYNEQFF; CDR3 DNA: TGTGCCAGCAGCTTGACACGTCCGGGACTAGCGGGAGGTACCTACAATGAGCAGTTCTTC
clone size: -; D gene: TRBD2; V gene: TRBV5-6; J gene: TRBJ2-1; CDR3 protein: CASSPLSTSGRNEQFF; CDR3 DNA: TGTGCCAGCAGTCCGCTTTCTACTAGCGGGAGGAATGAGCAGTTCTTC
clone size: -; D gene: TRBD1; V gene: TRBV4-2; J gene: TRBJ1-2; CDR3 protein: CASSQDPTGGGDGYTF; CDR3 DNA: TGTGCCAGCAGCCAAGATCCCACAGGGGGAGGGGATGGCTACACCTTC
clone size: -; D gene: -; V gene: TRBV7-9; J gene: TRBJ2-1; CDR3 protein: CASSYEFDEQFF; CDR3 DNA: TGTGCCAGCAGCTACGAATTCGATGAGCAGTTCTTC
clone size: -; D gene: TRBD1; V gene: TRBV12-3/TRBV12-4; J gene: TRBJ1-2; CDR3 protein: CASSRTGPNYGYTF; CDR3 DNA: TGTGCCAGCAGCCGGACAGGTCCAAACTATGGCTACACCTTC
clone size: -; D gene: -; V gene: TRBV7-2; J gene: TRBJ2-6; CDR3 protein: CASSLTGEAGANVLTF; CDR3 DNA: TGTGCCAGCAGCCTCACAGGGGAGGCTGGGGCCAACGTCCTGACTTTC
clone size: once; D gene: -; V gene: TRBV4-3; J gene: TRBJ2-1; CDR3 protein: CASSQEVGWNEQFF; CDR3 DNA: TGCGCCAGCAGCCAAGAGGTCGGGTGGAATGAGCAGTTCTTC
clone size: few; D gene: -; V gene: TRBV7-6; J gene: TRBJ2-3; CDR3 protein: CASSQGTRTDTQYF; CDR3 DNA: TGTGCCAGCAGCCAGGGGACGCGCACAGATACGCAGTATTTT
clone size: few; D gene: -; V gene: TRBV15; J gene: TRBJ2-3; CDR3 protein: CATSREMGARSTDTQYF; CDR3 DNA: TGTGCCACCAGCAGAGAGATGGGAGCTCGGAGCACAGATACGCAGTATTTT
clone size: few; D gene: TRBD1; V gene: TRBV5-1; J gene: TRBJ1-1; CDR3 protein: CASSLAWDSPINTEAFF; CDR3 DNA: TGCGCCAGCAGCTTGGCGTGGGACAGCCCCATTAACACTGAAGCTTTCTTT
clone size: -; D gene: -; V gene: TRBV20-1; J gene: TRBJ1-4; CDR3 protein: CSARDVTNEKLFF; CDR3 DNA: TGCAGTGCTAGAGACGTGACTAATGAAAAACTGTTTTTT
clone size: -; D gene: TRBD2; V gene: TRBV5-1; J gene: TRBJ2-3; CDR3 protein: CASSAETSGSSDTQYF; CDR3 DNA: TGCGCCAGCAGCGCGGAGACTAGCGGGAGTTCAGATACGCAGTATTTT
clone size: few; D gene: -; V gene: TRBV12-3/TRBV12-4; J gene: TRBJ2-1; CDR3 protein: CASSPPGRKFYNEQFF; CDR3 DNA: TGTGCCAGCAGTCCTCCGGGACGTAAATTCTACAATGAGCAGTTCTTC
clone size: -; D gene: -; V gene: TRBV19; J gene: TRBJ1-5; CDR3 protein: CASRGRTADSSQPQHF; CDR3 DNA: TGTGCCAGTAGGGGTCGGACAGCGGACTCTAGTCAGCCCCAGCATTTT
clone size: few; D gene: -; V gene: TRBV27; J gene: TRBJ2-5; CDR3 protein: CASSLLTDMGTQYF; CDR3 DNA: TGTGCCAGCAGTTTACTGACGGATATGGGGACCCAGTACTTC
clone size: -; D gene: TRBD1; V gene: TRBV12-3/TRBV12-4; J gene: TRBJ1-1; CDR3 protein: CASSLAARGKAFF; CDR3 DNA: TGTGCCAGCAGTTTAGCCGCCAGGGGGAAAGCTTTCTTT
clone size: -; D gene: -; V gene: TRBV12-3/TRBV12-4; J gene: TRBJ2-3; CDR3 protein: CASSFIWVTDTQYF; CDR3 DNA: TGTGCCAGCAGTTTTATTTGGGTCACAGATACGCAGTATTTT
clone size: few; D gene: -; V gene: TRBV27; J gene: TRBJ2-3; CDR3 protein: CASSRRLDVADTQYF; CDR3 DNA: TGTGCCAGCAGCAGGCGACTAGATGTGGCAGATACGCAGTATTTT
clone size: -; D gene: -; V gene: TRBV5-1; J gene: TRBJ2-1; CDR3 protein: CASSPTTYNEQFF; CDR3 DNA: TGCGCCAGCAGTCCTACGACCTACAATGAGCAGTTCTTC
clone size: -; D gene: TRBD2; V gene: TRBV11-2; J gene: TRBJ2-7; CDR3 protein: CASSLTGTSGSWGGNEQYF; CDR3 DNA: TGTGCCAGCAGCTTAACCGGGACTAGCGGGAGTTGGGGAGGAAACGAGCAGTACTTC
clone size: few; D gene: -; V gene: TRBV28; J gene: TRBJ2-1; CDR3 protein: CASSFYGSYNEQFF; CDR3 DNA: TGTGCCAGCAGTTTCTATGGATCCTACAATGAGCAGTTCTTC
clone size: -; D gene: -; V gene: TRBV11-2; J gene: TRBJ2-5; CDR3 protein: CASSLGSRTQETQYF; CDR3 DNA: TGTGCCAGCAGCTTAGGAAGCCGGACCCAAGAGACCCAGTACTTC